This T cell receptor (beta chain) was recorded in a study of blood T cells in healthy people across ages. For this clonotype: Antigen unknown.

Next came a second PCR, run for 7 to 11 cycles, which used a sample-barcoded 5' primer along with a J-beta primer mix. MiXCR, run by TCRdb on the 5' RACE reads, gives a single entry per CDR3 protein. The data show about 970,000 distinct CDR3 sequences, 45% to 60% seen once. CDR1 SGHDT and CDR2 YYEEEE come from the germline V gene. This CDR3 is 12 amino acids long. V shed 7 bases and J shed 3 bases, with 9 bases lying between them. Points from the study as a whole: Correlation between TCR beta diversity and naive T cell percentage was strong.

Healthy Russian Caucasian donors spanned ages 6 to 90 years. The V gene is TRBV5-6, the J gene TRBJ2-3; the D is unclear. Sequenced input: blood. This sequence was found in a woman aged 55-75 years in good health. The CDR3 reads CASCRHTDTQYF. DNA of the CDR3: TGTGCCAGCTGCAGACATACAGATACGCAGTATTTT.